The sequence of this T cell receptor (beta chain) was determined in a study of CD8 T cells in Susac syndrome (dated by TCRdb to between 2019 and 2020). With respect to the entire study: Whether CD8+ T cell activation and differentiation in Susac syndrome was antigen driven was tested using repertoire sequencing. CD8+ T cell repertoire clonality was compared between about 12 healthy donors, about 14 Susac syndrome patients and about 15 multiple sclerosis patients. On the study overall, not on this receptor specifically: The study acknowledged that relatively few individuals were included in the TCR sequencing and HLA analysis.

Peripheral blood CD8+ and CD4+ T cells from healthy donors, Susac syndrome patients and multiple sclerosis patients were profiled by high-throughput TCR beta sequencing. Healthy donors were included as age- and sex-matched controls. CD8+ TEMRA cells were enriched by FACS, while bulk CD8+ and CD4+ T cells were purified by magnetic negative isolation. Blood was drawn into EDTA tubes, processed within 24 hours, and PBMCs were isolated by density gradient centrifugation. PBMCs destined for TCR sequencing were cryopreserved in liquid nitrogen and later thawed in a 37 °C water bath. Purity of sorted or isolated CD4+, CD8+ and CD8+ TEMRA cells was at least 90%. Details on this clonotype: What antigen it recognizes has not been identified. No much larger clone is present one base from it, and per-base qualities are unavailable.

RNA was extracted with the RNeasy kit and roughly 0.45 to 1 ug was reverse transcribed using random hexamers. TCR beta CDR3 regions were amplified with the immunoSEQ multiplex PCR assay covering 54 Vbeta and 13 Jbeta segments. To correct PCR amplification bias, a synthetic template baseline was used for both primer optimization and computational correction. In the original analysis: Reads were annotated to V, D and J genes per IMGT and analyzed with immunoSEQ Analyzer, keeping only productive sequences. Clonality was computed as one minus Shannon entropy normalized by log2 of the number of productive unique sequences. Public and private clones were assessed among the 100 most prevalent clones of each patient and control. Susac-specific clones were defined as absent from healthy and MS cohorts, 800 to 1,200 published viral clones and other ImmuneACCESS disease sequences. In TCRdb, the public reads were trimmed at Q25 with fastp and aligned with MiXCR, with productive beta chains retained. All rows with the same CDR3 protein become a single entry with the most common DNA and genes. The V and J calls and clone size are TCRdb's, not the authors'. This sample lists 65,000 to 75,000 distinct CDR3 sequences; over 90% were detected once. The top ten clonotypes cover 0.2% to 0.25% of the sample.

Based on the germline V gene, the CDR1 and CDR2 sequences are SGHTA and FQGNSA. Here V drops 4 bases and J drops 3 bases, and the junction holds 12 bases not matched to any gene. The CDR3 runs 17 residues from the cysteine to the phenylalanine. CDR3 DNA is the only sequence kept; it has 51 bases, read in frame from the first base. The chain uses TRBV7-2 and TRBJ1-2, and TRBD1 matches 9 of the central bases. The sequenced sample was CD8+ T cells from PBMCs. This receptor was identified in a human donor in good health. Here the CDR3 is given as CASSSNTGTGTYYGYTF. The DNA sequence is as follows: TGTGCCAGCAGCTCTAATACCGGGACAGGGACCTACTATGGCTACACCTTC.